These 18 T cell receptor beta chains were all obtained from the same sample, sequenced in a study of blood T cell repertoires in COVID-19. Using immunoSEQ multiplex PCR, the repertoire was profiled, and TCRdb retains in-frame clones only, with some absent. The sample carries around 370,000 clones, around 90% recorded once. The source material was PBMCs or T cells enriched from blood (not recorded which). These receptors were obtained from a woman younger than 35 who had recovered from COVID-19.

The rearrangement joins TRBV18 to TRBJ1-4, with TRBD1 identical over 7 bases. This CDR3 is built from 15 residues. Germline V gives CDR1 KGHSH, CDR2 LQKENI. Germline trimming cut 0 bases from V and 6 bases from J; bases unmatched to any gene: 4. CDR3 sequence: CASSPPRDRDEKLFF. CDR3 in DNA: TGTGCCAGCTCACCACCTAGAGACAGGGATGAAAAACTGTTTTTT.

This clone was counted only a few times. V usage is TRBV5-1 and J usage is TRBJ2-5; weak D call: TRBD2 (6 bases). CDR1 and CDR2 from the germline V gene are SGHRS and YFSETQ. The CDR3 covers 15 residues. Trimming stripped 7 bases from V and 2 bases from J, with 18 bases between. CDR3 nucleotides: TGCGCCAGCGGGCGGGGCACCCCTATTCAAGAGACCCAGTACTTC. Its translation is CASGRGTPIQETQYF.

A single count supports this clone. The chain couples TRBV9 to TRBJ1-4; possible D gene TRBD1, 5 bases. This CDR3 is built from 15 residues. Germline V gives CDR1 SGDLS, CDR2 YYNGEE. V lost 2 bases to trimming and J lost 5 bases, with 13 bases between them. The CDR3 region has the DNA TGTGCCAGCAGCGTTAGCCGGGGGTTAAATGAAAAACTGTTTTTT. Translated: CASSVSRGLNEKLFF.

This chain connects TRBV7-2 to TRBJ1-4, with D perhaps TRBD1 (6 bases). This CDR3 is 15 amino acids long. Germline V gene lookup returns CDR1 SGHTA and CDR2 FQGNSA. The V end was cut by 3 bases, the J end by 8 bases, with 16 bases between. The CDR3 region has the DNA TGTGCCAGCAGCTTTTCTCGGGGGGCGGCAGAAAAACTGTTTTTT. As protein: CASSFSRGAAEKLFF.

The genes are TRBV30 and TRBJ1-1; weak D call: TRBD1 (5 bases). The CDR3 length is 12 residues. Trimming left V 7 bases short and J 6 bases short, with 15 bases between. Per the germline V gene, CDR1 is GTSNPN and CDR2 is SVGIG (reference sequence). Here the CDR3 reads CAYGRGLAEAFF. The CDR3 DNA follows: TGTGCCTATGGACGGGGGTTAGCTGAAGCTTTCTTT.

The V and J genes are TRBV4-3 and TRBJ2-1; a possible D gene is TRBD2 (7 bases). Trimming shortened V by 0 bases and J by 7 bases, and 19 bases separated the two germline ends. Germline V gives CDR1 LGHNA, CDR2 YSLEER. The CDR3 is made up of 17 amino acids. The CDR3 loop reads CASSQDLWGGVKNEQFF. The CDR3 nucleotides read TGCGCCAGCAGCCAAGATTTGTGGGGGGGCGTTAAAAATGAGCAGTTCTTC.

Here the CDR3 reads CASSQEVPSGGQYF. Written as DNA, the CDR3 is TGTGCCAGCAGCCAAGAAGTTCCGTCAGGGGGCCAGTACTTC. The rearrangement uses TRBV3-1 (or the pseudogene TRBV3-2) and TRBJ2-5; 7 bases map to TRBD1. Germline lookup yields CDR1 LGHDT and CDR2 YNNKEL (reference sequence). This CDR3 contains 14 residues. Germline trimming cut 0 bases from V and 10 bases from J; bases unmatched to any gene: 8.

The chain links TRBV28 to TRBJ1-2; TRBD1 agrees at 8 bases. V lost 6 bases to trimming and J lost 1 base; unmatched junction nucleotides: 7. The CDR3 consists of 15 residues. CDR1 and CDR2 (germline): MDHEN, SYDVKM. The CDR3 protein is CASSPVDRDNYGYTF. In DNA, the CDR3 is TGTGCCAGCAGCCCGGTGGACAGGGATAACTATGGCTACACCTTC.

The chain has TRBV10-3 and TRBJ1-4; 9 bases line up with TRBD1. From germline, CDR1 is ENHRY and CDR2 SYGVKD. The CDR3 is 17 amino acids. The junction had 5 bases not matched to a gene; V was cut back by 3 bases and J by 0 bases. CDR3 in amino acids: CAISDRTGAATNEKLFF. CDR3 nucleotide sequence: TGTGCCATCAGTGACCGGACAGGGGCAGCAACTAATGAAAAACTGTTTTTT.

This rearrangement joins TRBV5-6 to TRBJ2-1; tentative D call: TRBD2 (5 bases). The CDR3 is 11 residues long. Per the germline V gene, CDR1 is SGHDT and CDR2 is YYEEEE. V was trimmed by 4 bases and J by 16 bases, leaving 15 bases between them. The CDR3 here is CASSARDTRFF. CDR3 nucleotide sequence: TGTGCCAGCAGCGCCCGGGATACCCGCTTCTTC.

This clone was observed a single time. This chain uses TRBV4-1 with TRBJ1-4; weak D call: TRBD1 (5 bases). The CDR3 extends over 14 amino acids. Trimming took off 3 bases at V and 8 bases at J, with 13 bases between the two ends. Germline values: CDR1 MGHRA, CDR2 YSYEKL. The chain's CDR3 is CASSQQGIGEKLFF. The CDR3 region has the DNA TGCGCCAGCAGCCAGCAGGGTATAGGGGAAAAACTGTTTTTT.

The CDR3 DNA reads as TGTGCCAGCAGCCAAGGATTTAGCGGGGGCTCCTACAATGAGCAGTTCTTC. Its protein product is CASSQGFSGGSYNEQFF. The chain couples TRBV4-2 to TRBJ2-1, with 9 bases fitting TRBD2. The CDR3 extends over 17 amino acids. Per the germline V gene, CDR1 is LGHNA and CDR2 is YNFKEQ. V gave up 1 base and J gave up 0 bases; unmatched junction bases: 4.

The CDR3 DNA follows: TGTGCCAGCAGCTTGGTACCCGGTTATAGCAATCAGCCCCAGCATTTT. This translates into CASSLVPGYSNQPQHF. The chain has TRBV5-8 and TRBJ1-5; D unresolved. Trimming stripped 0 bases from V and 0 bases from J, with 10 bases between. CDR3 length: 16 amino acids. The germline V gene encodes CDR1 SGHTS and CDR2 YDEGEE.

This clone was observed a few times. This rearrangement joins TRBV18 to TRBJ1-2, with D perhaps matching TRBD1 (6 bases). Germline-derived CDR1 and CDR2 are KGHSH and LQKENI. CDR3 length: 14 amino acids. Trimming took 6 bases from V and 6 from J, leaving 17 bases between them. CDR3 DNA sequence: TGTGCCAGCTCCCAACCCCCCCCAGGGGATGGCTACACCTTC. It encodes CASSQPPPGDGYTF. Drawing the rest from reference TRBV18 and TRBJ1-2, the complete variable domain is NAGVMQNPRHLVRRRGQEARLRCSPMKGHSHVYWYRQLPEEGLKFMVYLQKENIIDESGMPKERFSAEFPKEGPSILRIQQVVRGDSAAYFCASSQPPPGDGYTFGSGTRLTVV.

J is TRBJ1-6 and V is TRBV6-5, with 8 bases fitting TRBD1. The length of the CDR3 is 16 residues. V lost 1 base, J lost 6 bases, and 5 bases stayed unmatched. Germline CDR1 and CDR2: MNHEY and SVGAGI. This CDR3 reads CASSYFSGGLNSPLHF. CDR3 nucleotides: TGTGCCAGCAGTTACTTCTCAGGGGGCCTTAATTCACCCCTCCACTTT.

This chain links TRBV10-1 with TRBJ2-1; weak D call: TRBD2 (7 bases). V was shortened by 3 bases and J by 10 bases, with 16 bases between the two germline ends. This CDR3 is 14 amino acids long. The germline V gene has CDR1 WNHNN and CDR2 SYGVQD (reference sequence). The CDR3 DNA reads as TGCGCCAGCAGTGAAAGGGGGGGGCTTGGGGAGCAGTTCTTC. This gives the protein CASSERGGLGEQFF.

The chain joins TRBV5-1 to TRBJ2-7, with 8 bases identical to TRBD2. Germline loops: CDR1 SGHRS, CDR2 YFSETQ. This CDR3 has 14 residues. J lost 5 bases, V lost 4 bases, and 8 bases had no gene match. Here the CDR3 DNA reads TGCGCCAGCAGCCCCTCGGGGGGGAATGACGAGCAGTACTTC. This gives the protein CASSPSGGNDEQYF.

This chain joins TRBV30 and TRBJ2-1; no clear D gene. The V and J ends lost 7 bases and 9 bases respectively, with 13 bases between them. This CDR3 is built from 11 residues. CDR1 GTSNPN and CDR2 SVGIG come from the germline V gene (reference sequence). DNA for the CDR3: TGTGCCTCCGAAACGGTTGGTGAGCAGTTCTTC. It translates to CASETVGEQFF.